This TCR beta chain was identified during a study of blood T cell repertoires in COVID-19. About the research overall: The samples span acute and convalescent COVID-19 from the United States, Italy and Spain. Sample material is recorded as cDNA or gDNA derived from T cells, B-cell-depleted T cells, or PBMCs.

CDR3 length: 15 residues. V lost 5 bases, J lost 5 bases, and 9 bases stayed unmatched. CDR1 is KGHSH and CDR2 is LQKENI in the germline V gene. This clone showed up just once. Per the study methods: Reference gene primer amplification gave estimated nucleated cell counts. The table came from immunoSEQ multiplex PCR; TCRdb's copy has only in-frame clones and leaves some out. V and J calls plus clone size are reproduced from that table; the DNA served to infer D and trimming. The repertoire holds about 430,000 clones, with approximately 88% as singletons. Study members were between about 18 and 89 years old and lived in 25 or so US regions.

The chain couples TRBV18 to TRBJ2-7; 10 nucleotides match TRBD1. Sequencing used PBMCs or T cells enriched from blood (not recorded which). This TCR was recovered from a woman aged 30 to 39 with acute COVID-19. The CDR3 is CASSGTGTGAHEQYF. The CDR3 nucleotides read TGTGCCAGCTCAGGGACCGGGACAGGGGCCCACGAGCAGTACTTC.